The present T cell receptor (beta chain) was sequenced within a study of cytomegalovirus exposure and HLA in healthy donors. The CDR3 covers 15 residues. Trimming shortened V by 5 bases and J by 7 bases, and 18 bases separated the two germline ends. Germline CDR1 SEHNR, CDR2 FQNEAQ (reference sequence). This clone has more than one count but fewer than ten. Both 60 Vbeta primers and 13 Jbeta primers went into the PCR. Some clones are missing from TCRdb's copy, which holds only in-frame ones; the method was immunoSEQ multiplex PCR. There are approximately 77,000 clones in the sample; under 80% occur only once, and just under 5% lies in the top ten.

The V gene is TRBV7-9, the J gene TRBJ2-1; D gene unclear. Sequencing was performed on PBMCs. The receptor was isolated from a man between 60 and 70 years old in good health and CMV-seropositive. DNA of the CDR3: TGTGCCAGCAGCCCACCCGAAGTATCGGTTAATGAGCAGTTCTTC. This encodes CASSPPEVSVNEQFF.